The 15 T cell receptor beta chains below all came from one sample that was sequenced in a study of T cell responses to AZD1222 COVID-19 vaccine. This table comes from immunoSEQ multiplex PCR, and its TCRdb copy is limited to in-frame clones, with some not included. This table holds about 70,000 clones, about 85% found once. Material: peripheral blood, obtained on day 0 of AZD1222 vaccination. The receptors come from an adult in good health.

V gene TRBV5-1 combines with J gene TRBJ2-1; 11 bases are a match to TRBD2. V trimming: 3 bases; J trimming: 6 bases; junction bases outside the gene matches: 2. Germline V gene sequence: CDR1 SGHRS, CDR2 YFSETQ. The CDR3 has 14 residues. CDR3 in amino acids: CASSWGTSGNEQFF. In nucleotides, the CDR3 is TGCGCCAGCAGCTGGGGGACTAGCGGCAATGAGCAGTTCTTC.

This chain joins TRBV28 and TRBJ2-1, with D unclear. This CDR3 is 11 amino acids long. Germline CDR1 reads MDHEN; CDR2 reads SYDVKM. V shed 6 bases and J shed 10 bases, with 10 bases lying between them. CDR3 region: CASSRIIEQFF. CDR3 sequence (DNA): TGTGCCAGCAGCCGAATCATAGAGCAGTTCTTC.

This clone has more than one count but fewer than ten. The rearrangement links TRBV5-5 to TRBJ2-1; 8 bases line up with TRBD1. CDR3 length: 16 residues. In germline, CDR1 is SGHKS, CDR2 YYEKEE (reference sequence). Losses at the gene ends were 7 bases for V and 0 bases for J; bases not matched to a gene: 9. The chain's CDR3 is CASEETGVGSYNEQFF. The CDR3 nucleotides are TGTGCCAGCGAAGAGACAGGGGTCGGCTCCTACAATGAGCAGTTCTTC.

V is TRBV14 and J is TRBJ2-7; the match to TRBD1 covers 7 bases. V gave up 0 bases and J gave up 5 bases; unmatched junction bases: 4. This CDR3 is built from 14 residues. The germline V gene encodes CDR1 SGHDN and CDR2 FVKESK. DNA of the CDR3: TGTGCCAGCAGCCAAGATCTAGGGGGCGACGAGCAGTACTTC. Translation gives CASSQDLGGDEQYF.

The V gene is TRBV28, the J gene TRBJ2-5; the match to TRBD2 covers 7 bases. The CDR3 spans 15 residues. Per germline, CDR1 MDHEN and CDR2 SYDVKM. V lost 2 bases, J lost 5 bases, and 8 bases stayed unmatched. The CDR3 protein is CASSLGVVGGETQYF. As DNA, the CDR3 is TGTGCCAGCAGTTTAGGGGTAGTGGGAGGGGAGACCCAGTACTTC.

The chain is built from TRBV5-1 and TRBJ1-3; no definite D call. The CDR3 sequence is 15 residues long. The ends were cut back, 2 bases at V and 0 bases at J, with 9 bases in the middle. Germline values: CDR1 SGHRS, CDR2 YFSETQ. The CDR3 protein is CASSFGATSGNTIYF. The DNA of the CDR3 is TGCGCCAGCAGCTTTGGAGCCACCTCTGGAAACACCATATATTTT.

This chain links TRBV10-3 with TRBJ1-5; D uncertain. Trimming cost V 0 bases and J 0 bases, with 6 bases left between them. Germline V gives CDR1 ENHRY, CDR2 SYGVKD. The CDR3 sequence is 15 residues long. The chain's CDR3 is CAISESRDSNQPQHF. For the CDR3, the DNA is TGTGCCATCAGTGAGTCGAGGGATAGCAATCAGCCCCAGCATTTT.

The gene calls are TRBV5-4 and TRBJ2-7; the match to TRBD2 covers 7 bases. Per the germline V gene, CDR1 is SGHNT and CDR2 is YYREEE (reference sequence). V lost 5 bases, J lost 4 bases, and 21 bases stayed unmatched. The CDR3 spans 18 residues. The CDR3 loop is CASSMGIRSAGVPYEQYF. DNA for the CDR3: TGTGCCAGCAGTATGGGCATAAGGTCCGCGGGAGTTCCATACGAGCAGTACTTC.

The chain uses TRBV2 and TRBJ1-4; D perhaps matches TRBD1 (5 bases). The length of the CDR3 is 13 residues. V lost 5 bases and J lost 8, with 12 bases in between. CDR1 and CDR2 from the germline V gene are SNHLY and FYNNEI. Here the CDR3 reads CASSTGAREKLFF. CDR3 in DNA: TGTGCCAGCAGTACTGGGGCGCGGGAAAAACTGTTTTTT. Together with reference TRBV2 and TRBJ1-4, the CDR3 gives the full variable domain: EPEVTQTPSHQVTQMGQEVILRCVPISNHLYFYWYRQILGQKVEFLVSFYNNEISEKSEIFDDQFSVERPDGSNFTLKIRSTKLEDSAMYFCASSTGAREKLFFGSGTQLSVL.

The rearrangement uses TRBV19 and TRBJ2-2; 7 positions agree with TRBD2. CDR1 is LNHDA, CDR2 SQIVND, per germline (reference sequence). This CDR3 has 15 residues. V lost 6 bases and J lost 4; bases outside the gene matches: 8. CDR3 amino acids: CASRLWEGTTGELFF. In nucleotides, the CDR3 is TGTGCCAGTAGGTTGTGGGAGGGGACCACCGGGGAGCTGTTTTTT.

The chain has TRBV2 and TRBJ1-2, with TRBD1 identical over 9 bases. This CDR3 is built from 15 residues. Trimming took 4 bases from V and 7 from J; bases not matched to a gene: 10. Germline V gene lookup returns CDR1 SNHLY and CDR2 FYNNEI. The CDR3 loop reads CASSAEQGARSGYTF. The CDR3, as DNA: TGTGCCAGCAGTGCGGAACAGGGGGCGCGAAGTGGCTACACCTTC.

The chain is built from TRBV6-6 and TRBJ2-1; D call uncertain. This CDR3 comprises 13 residues. The V gene lost 7 bases and the J gene lost 5 bases, with 12 bases spanning the gap. Germline V CDR1 and CDR2: MNHNY, SVGAGI (reference sequence). CDR3 amino acids: CASTLSGDNEQFF. The CDR3 region has the DNA TGTGCCAGCACCCTTAGTGGGGACAATGAGCAGTTCTTC.

The chain is built from TRBV5-4 and TRBJ2-2; 10 bases are a match to TRBD2. The CDR3 totals 17 residues. Germline trimming cut 3 bases from V and 6 bases from J; bases unmatched to any gene: 11. Germline V gene data show CDR1 as SGHNT and CDR2 as YYREEE (reference sequence). In DNA, the CDR3 is TGTGCCAGCAGCTCCCCGCTAGCGGGAGAACGAGCCGGGGAGCTGTTTTTT. It codes for CASSSPLAGERAGELFF.

CDR3 DNA: TGTGCCAGCAGTTTATACGGGGATTCGGTCTACACCTTC. It specifies CASSLYGDSVYTF. The chain joins TRBV27 to TRBJ1-2; D is unresolved. This CDR3 has 13 amino acids. Germline-derived CDR1 and CDR2 are MNHEY and SMNVEV (reference sequence). V was pared by 1 base and J by 10 bases, with 13 bases between.

V and J are TRBV10-3 and TRBJ1-5, with 8 bases fitting TRBD1. After removal of 5 bases from V and 6 bases from J, the junction contained 9 bases not matched to a gene. Germline V gene lookup returns CDR1 ENHRY and CDR2 SYGVKD. The CDR3 contains 15 residues. CDR3: CAISPTGVVGQPQHF. The CDR3, as DNA: TGTGCCATCAGTCCGACAGGGGTCGTGGGTCAGCCCCAGCATTTT.